This T cell receptor beta chain was obtained from a study of control samples from healthy donors and cancer patients. Sequencing was performed with immunoSEQ multiplex PCR; in TCRdb, only in-frame clones are kept and a portion is missing. The data hold more than 95,000 clones, with over 75% observed a single time. This clone was picked up a small number of times. The source material was blood. This clonotype originated in a man aged 60 to 75 in good health.

Written as DNA, the CDR3 is TGTGCCAGCTCACCAAACTCCCCGATGGCGCAGGGCTATGGCTACACCTTC. Its translation: CASSPNSPMAQGYGYTF. The chain carries TRBV18 and TRBJ1-2, with a tentative D call TRBD1 (5 bases). The CDR3 extends over 17 amino acids. The V gene lost 2 bases and the J gene lost 4 bases, with 20 bases spanning the gap. Germline loops: CDR1 KGHSH, CDR2 LQKENI.